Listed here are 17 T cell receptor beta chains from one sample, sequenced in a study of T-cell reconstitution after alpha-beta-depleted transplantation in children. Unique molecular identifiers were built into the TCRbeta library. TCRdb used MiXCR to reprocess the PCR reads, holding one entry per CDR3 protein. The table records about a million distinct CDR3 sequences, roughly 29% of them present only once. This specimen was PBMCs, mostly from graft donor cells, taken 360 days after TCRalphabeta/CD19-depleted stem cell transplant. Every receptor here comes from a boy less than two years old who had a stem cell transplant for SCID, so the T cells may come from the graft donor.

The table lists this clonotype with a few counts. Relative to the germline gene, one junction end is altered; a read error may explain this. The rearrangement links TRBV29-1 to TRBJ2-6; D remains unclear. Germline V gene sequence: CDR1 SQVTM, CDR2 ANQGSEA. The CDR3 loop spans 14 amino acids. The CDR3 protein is CSVEVPSGANVLTF. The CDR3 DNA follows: TGCAGCGTCGAAGTACCCTCTGGGGCCAACGTCCTGACTTTC.

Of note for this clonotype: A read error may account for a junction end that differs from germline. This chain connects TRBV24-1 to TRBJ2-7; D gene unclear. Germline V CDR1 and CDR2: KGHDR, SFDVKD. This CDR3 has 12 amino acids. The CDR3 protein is CGTSDWNYEQYF. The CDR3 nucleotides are TGTGGCACCAGTGATTGGAATTACGAGCAGTACTTC.

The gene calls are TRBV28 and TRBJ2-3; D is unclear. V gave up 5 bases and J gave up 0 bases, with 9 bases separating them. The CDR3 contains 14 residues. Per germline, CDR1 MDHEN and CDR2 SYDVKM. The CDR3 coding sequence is TGTGCCAGCAGTCTACAACTTAGCACAGATACGCAGTATTTT. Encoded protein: CASSLQLSTDTQYF.

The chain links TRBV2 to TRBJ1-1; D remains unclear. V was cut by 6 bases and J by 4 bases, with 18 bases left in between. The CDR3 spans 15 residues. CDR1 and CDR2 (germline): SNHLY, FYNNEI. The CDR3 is CASRTYRLLGTEAFF. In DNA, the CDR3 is TGTGCCAGCAGGACTTACCGATTGCTGGGCACTGAAGCTTTCTTT.

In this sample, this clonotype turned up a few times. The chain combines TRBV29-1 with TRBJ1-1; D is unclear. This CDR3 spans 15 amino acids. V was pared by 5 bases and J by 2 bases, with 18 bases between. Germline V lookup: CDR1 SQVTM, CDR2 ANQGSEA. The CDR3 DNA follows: TGCAGCGTTCCCGGGAGGCAGACGACCAACACTGAAGCTTTCTTT. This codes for CSVPGRQTTNTEAFF.

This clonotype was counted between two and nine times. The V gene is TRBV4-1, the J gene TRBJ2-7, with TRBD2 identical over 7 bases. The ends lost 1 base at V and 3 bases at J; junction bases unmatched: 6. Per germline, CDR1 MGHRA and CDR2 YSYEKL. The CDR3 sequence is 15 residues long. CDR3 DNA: TGCGCCAGCAGCCAAGGGTCTAGCGGACTCTACGAGCAGTACTTC. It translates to CASSQGSSGLYEQYF.

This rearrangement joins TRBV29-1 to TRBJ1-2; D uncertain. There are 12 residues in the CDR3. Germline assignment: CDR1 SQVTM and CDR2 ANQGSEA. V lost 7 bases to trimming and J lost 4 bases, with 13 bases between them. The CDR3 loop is CSGSRGGYGYTF. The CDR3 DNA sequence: TGCAGCGGGTCGCGAGGTGGCTATGGCTACACCTTC. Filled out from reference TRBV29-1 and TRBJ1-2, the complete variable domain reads SAVISQKPSRDICQRGTSLTIQCQVDSQVTMMFWYRQQPGQSLTLIATANQGSEATYESGFVIDKFPISRPNLTFSTLTVSNMSPEDSSIYLCSGSRGGYGYTFGSGTRLTVV.

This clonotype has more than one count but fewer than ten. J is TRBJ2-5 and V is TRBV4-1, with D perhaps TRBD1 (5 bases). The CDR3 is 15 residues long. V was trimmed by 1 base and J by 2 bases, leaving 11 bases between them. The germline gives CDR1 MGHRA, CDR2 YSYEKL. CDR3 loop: CASSQVSTGQETQYF. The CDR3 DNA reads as TGCGCCAGCAGCCAAGTAAGCACAGGACAAGAGACCCAGTACTTC.

Here the CDR3 reads CASSMTARGRTDTQYF. The CDR3 bases are TGTGCCAGTAGTATGACGGCCAGGGGAAGAACAGATACGCAGTATTTT. This chain connects TRBV19 to TRBJ2-3; TRBD1 is a possible D gene (6 bases). CDR3 length equals 16 residues. Per germline, CDR1 LNHDA and CDR2 SQIVND (reference sequence). Trimming pared 3 bases from V and 3 bases from J, leaving 16 bases between.

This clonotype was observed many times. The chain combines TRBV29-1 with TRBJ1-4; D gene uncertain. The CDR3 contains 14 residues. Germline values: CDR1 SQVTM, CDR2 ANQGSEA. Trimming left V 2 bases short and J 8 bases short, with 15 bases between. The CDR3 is CSVESDSKGEKLFF. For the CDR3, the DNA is TGCAGCGTTGAATCGGACTCAAAGGGCGAAAAACTGTTTTTT.

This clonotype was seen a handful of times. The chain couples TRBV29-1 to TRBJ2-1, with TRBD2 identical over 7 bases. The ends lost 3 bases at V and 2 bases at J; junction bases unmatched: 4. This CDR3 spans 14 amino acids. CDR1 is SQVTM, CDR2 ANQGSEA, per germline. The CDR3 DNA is TGCAGCGTTGATGGGGGGGGTCCCTACAATGAGCAGTTCTTC. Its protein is CSVDGGGPYNEQFF.

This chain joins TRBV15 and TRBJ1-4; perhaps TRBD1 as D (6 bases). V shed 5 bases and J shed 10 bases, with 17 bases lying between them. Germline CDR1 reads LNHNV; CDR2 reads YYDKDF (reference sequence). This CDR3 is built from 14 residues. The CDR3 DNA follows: TGTGCCACCAGCGGACAACCGGGACAAGGAAAACTGTTTTTT. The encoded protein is CATSGQPGQGKLFF.

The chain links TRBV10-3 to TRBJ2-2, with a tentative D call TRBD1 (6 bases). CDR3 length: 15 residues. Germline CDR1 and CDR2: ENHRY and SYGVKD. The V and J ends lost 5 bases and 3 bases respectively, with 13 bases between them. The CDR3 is CAISKQGPDTGELFF. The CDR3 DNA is TGTGCCATCAGTAAACAGGGTCCCGACACCGGGGAGCTGTTTTTT.

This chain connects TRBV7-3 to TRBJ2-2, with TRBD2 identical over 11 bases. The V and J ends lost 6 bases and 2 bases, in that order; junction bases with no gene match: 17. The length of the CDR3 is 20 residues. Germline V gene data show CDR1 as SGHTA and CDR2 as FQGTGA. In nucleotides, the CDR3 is TGTGCCAGCAGATCAAGGTGCCGGACTAGCGGGTCCCCCAACACCGGGGAGCTGTTTTTT. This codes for CASRSRCRTSGSPNTGELFF.

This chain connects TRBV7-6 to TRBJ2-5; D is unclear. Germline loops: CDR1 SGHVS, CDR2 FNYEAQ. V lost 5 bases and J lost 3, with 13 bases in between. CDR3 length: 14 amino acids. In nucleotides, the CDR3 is TGTGCCAGCAGCCTAAGGGTACCAAAAGAGACCCAGTACTTC. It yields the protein CASSLRVPKETQYF.

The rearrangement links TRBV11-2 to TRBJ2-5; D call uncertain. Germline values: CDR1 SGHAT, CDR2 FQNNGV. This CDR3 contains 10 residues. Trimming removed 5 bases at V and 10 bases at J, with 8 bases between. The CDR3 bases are TGTGCCAGCAGCGGGGAAGGCCAGTACTTC. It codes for CASSGEGQYF.

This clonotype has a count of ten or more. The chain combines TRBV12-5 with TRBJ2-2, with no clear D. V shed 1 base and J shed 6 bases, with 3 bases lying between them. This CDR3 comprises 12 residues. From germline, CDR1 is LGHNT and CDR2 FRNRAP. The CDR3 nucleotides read TGTGCTAGTGGTTTGGGGGCCGGGGAGCTGTTTTTT. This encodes CASGLGAGELFF. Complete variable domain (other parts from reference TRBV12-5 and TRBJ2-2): DARVTQTPRHKVTEMGQEVTMRCQPILGHNTVFWYRQTMMQGLELLAYFRNRAPLDDSGMPKDRFSAEMPDATLATLKIQPSEPRDSAVYFCASGLGAGELFFGEGSRLTVL.